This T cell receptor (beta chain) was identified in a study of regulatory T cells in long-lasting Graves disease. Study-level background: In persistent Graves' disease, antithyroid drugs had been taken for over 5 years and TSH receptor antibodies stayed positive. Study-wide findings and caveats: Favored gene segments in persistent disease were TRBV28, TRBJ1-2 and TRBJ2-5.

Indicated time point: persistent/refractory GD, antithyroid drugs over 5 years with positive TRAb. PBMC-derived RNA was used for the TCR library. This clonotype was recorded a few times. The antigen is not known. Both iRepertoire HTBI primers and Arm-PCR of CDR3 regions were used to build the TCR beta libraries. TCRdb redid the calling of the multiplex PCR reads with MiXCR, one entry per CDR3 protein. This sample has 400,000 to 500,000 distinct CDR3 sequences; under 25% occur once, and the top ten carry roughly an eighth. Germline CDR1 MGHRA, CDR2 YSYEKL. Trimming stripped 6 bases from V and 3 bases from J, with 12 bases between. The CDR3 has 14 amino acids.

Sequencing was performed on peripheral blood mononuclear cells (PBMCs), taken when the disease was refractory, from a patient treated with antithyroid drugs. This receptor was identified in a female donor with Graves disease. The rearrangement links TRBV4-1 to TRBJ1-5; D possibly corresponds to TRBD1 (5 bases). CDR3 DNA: TGCGCCAGCAGTCTCAAGGGGACCAATCAGCCCCAGCATTTT. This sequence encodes CASSLKGTNQPQHF.